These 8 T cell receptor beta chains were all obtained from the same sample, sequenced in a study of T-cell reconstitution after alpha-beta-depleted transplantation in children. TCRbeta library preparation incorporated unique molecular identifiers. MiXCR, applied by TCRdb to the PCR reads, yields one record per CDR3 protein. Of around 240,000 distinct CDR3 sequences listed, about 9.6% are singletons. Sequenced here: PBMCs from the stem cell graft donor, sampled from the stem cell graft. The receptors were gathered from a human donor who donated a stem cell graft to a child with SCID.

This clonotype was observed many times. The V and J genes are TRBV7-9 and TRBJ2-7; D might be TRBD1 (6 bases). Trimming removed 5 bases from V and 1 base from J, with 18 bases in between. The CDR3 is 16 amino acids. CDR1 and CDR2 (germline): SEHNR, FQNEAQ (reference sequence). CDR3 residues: CASSPTAQGKSYEQYF. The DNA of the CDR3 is TGTGCCAGCAGCCCGACTGCCCAGGGGAAATCCTACGAGCAGTACTTC. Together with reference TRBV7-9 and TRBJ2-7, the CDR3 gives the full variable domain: DTGVSQNPRHKITKRGQNVTFRCDPISEHNRLYWYRQTLGQGPEFLTYFQNEAQLEKSRLLSDRFSAERPKGSFSTLEIQRTEQGDSAMYLCASSPTAQGKSYEQYFGPGTRLTVT.

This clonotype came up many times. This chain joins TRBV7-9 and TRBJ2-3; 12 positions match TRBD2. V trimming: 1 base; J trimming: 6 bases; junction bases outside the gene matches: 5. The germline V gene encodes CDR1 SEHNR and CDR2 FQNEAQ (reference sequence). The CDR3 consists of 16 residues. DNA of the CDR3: TGTGCCAGCAGCTTAGATCTAGCGGGGGGGCCGGATACGCAGTATTTT. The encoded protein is CASSLDLAGGPDTQYF.

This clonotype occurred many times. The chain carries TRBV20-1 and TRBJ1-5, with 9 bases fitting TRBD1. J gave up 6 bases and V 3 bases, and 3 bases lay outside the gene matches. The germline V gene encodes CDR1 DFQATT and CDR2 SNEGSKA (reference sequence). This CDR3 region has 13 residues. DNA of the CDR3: TGCAGTGCTAGGGGGACAGGGCCTCAGCCCCAGCATTTT. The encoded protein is CSARGTGPQPQHF.

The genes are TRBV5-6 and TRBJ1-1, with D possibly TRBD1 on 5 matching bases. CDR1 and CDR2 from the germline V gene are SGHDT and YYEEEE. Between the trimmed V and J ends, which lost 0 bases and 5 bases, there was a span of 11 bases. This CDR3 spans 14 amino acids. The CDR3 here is CASSLAGEWTEAFF. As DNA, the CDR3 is TGTGCCAGCAGCTTGGCGGGGGAGTGGACTGAAGCTTTCTTT. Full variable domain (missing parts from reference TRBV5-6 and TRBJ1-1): DAGVTQSPTHLIKTRGQQVTLRCSPKSGHDTVSWYQQALGQGPQFIFQYYEEEERQRGNFPDRFSGHQFPNYSSELNVNALLLGDSALYLCASSLAGEWTEAFFGQGTRLTVV.

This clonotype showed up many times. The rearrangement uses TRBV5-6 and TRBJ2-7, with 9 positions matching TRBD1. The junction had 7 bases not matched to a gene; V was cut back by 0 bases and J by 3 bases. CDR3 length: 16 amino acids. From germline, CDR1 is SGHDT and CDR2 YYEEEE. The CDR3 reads CASSLVPGTGNYEQYF. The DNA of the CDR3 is TGTGCCAGCAGCTTGGTCCCCGGGACAGGGAACTACGAGCAGTACTTC.

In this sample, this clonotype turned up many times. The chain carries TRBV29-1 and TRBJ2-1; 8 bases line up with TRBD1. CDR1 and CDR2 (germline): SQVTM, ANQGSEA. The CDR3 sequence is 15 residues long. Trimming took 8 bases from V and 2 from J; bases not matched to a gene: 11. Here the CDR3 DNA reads TGCAGCCTATTACACCGACAGGGGACCTACAATGAGCAGTTCTTC. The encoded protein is CSLLHRQGTYNEQFF.

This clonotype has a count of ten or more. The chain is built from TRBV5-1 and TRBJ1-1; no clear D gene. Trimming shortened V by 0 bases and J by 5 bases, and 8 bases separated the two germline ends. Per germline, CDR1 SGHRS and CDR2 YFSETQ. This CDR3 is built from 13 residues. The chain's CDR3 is CASSLGAGTEAFF. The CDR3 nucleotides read TGCGCCAGCAGCTTGGGGGCGGGGACTGAAGCTTTCTTT.

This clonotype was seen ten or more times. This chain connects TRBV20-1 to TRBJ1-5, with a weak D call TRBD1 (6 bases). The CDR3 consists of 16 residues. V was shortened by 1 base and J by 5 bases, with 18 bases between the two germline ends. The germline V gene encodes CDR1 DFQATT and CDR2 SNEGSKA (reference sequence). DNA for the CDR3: TGCAGTGCTAGAGGTATCTCCGGGACACTTCATCAGCCCCAGCATTTT. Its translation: CSARGISGTLHQPQHF.